This paragraph covers one T cell receptor beta chain sequence. The data belong to a study of CD8+CD57+ T cells in acquired aplastic anemia. Study at large: When averaged, DNA from sorted CD4+ and CD8+ cells came to approximately 3.2 ug.

V was shortened by 1 base and J by 0 bases, with 13 bases between the two germline ends. The germline gives CDR1 DFQATT, CDR2 SNEGSKA (reference sequence). This CDR3 spans 15 amino acids. Patients sequenced had flow cytometry evidence of CD8+CD57+ cell expansion. Template material for TCR beta VDJ and CDR3 profiling consisted of genomic DNA. In TCRdb, the reads were re-called with MiXCR into one record per CDR3 protein. The profile shows just over 200,000 distinct CDR3 sequences, 55% to 65% of them singletons. The genes are TRBV20-1 and TRBJ2-7, with D possibly matching TRBD1 (6 bases). The receptor was isolated from a human donor with aplastic anemia. The specimen sequenced was sorted CD4+, CD8+, or CD8+CD57+ T cells (not recorded which) from PBMCs. CDR3 sequence (DNA): TGCAGTGCTAGAGTCTTAGGACAGATCTCCTACGAGCAGTACTTC. Its translation is CSARVLGQISYEQYF.